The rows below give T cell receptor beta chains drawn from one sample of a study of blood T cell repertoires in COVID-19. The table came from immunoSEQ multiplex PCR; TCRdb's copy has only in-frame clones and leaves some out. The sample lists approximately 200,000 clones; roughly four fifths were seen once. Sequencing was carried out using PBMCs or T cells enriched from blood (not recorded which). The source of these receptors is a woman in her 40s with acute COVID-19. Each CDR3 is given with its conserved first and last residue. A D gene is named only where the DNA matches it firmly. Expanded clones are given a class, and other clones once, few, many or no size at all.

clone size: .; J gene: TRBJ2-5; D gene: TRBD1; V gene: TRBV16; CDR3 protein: CASSNNEGAQYF; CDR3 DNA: TGTGCCAGCAGCAACAATGAGGGGGCACAGTACTTC
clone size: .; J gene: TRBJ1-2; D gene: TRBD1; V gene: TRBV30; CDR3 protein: CAWKFHSGGQGIYGYTF; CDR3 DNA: TGTGCCTGGAAGTTTCATTCAGGGGGACAGGGGATTTACGGCTACACCTTC
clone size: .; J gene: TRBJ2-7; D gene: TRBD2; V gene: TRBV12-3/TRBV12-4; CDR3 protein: CASRRQRGYEQYF; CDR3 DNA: TGTGCCAGCAGGCGGCAGCGGGGCTACGAGCAGTACTTC
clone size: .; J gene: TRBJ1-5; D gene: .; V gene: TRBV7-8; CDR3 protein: CASSLRRTQPQHF; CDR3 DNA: TGTGCCAGCAGCTTGAGGAGGACCCAGCCCCAGCATTTT
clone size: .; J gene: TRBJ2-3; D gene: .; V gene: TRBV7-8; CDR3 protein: CASSFGTKYADTQYF; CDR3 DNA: TGTGCCAGCAGCTTCGGGACAAAGTATGCAGATACGCAGTATTTT
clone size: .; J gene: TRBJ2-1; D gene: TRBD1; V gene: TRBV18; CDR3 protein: CASSPVSGGDEQFF; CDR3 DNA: TGTGCCAGCTCACCGGTGTCAGGGGGCGATGAGCAGTTCTTC
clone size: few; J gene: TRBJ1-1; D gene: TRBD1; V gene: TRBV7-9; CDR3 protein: CASSEGQANTEAFF; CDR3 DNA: TGTGCCAGCAGCGAGGGACAGGCCAACACTGAAGCTTTCTTT
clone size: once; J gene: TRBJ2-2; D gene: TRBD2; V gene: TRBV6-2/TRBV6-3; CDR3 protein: CASSSGGYTGELFF; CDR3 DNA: TGTGCCAGCAGTAGCGGGGGTTACACCGGGGAGCTGTTTTTT
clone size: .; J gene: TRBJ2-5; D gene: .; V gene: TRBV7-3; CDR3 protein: CASSLDIGGPQYF; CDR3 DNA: TGTGCCAGCAGCTTAGACATCGGGGGGCCCCAGTACTTC
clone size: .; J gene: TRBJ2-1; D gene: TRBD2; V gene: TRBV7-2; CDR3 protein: CASSTTSGPNEQFF; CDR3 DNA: TGTGCCAGCAGCACGACTAGCGGGCCAAATGAGCAGTTCTTC
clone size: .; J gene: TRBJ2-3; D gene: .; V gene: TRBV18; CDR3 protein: CASSPRAELGLLYTDTQYF; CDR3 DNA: TGTGCCAGCTCACCACGAGCGGAACTTGGACTACTTTACACAGATACGCAGTATTTT
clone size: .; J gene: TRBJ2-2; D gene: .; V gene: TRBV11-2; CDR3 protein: CASSLTGELFF; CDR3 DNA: TGTGCCAGCAGCCTCACCGGGGAGCTGTTTTTT
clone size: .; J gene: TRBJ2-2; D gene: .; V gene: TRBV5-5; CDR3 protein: CASSLAQNTGELFF; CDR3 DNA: TGTGCCAGCAGCTTGGCACAGAACACCGGGGAGCTGTTTTTT
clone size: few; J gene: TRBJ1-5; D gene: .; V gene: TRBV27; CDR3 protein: CASSFTGLHNQPQHF; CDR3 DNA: TGTGCCAGCAGTTTTACAGGGTTGCACAATCAGCCCCAGCATTTT
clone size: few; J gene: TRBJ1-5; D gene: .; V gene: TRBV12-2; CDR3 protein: CASRPQGRRQPQHF; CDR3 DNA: TGTGCAAGTCGCCCTCAGGGTCGTAGACAGCCCCAGCATTTT
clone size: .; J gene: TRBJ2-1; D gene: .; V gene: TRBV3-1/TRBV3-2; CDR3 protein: CASSPDRSYNEQFF; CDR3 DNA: TGTGCCAGCAGCCCAGATCGGAGCTACAATGAGCAGTTCTTC
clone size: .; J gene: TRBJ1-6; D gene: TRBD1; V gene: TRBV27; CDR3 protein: CASSPGTGTSPLHF; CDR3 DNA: TGTGCCAGCAGTCCCGGGACAGGGACATCACCCCTCCACTTT
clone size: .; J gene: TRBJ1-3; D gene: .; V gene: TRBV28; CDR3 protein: CASSPQGLVFSGNTIYF; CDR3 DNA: TGTGCCAGCAGCCCACAGGGACTAGTATTCTCTGGAAACACCATATATTTT
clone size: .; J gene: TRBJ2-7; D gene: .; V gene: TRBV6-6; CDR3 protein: CASSYFAETYEQYF; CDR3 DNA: TGTGCCAGCAGTTACTTTGCGGAAACCTACGAGCAGTACTTC
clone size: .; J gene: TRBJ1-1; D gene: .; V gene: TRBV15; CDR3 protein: CATSPPAGGSTEAFF; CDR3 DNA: TGTGCCACCAGCCCCCCGGCGGGGGGGAGCACTGAAGCTTTCTTT
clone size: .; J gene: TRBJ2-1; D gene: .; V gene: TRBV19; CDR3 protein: CAIGAGHNEQFF; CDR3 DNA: TGTGCCATCGGAGCGGGTCACAATGAGCAGTTCTTC
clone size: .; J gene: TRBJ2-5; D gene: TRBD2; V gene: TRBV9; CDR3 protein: CASSAWGTSGSETQYF; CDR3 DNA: TGTGCCAGCAGCGCGTGGGGGACTAGCGGGAGTGAGACCCAGTACTTC
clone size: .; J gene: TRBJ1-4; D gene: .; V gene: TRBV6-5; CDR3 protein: CASSYTGNEKLFF; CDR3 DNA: TGTGCCAGCAGTTACACGGGAAATGAAAAACTGTTTTTT
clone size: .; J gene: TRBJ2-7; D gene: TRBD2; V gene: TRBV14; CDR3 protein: CASSQSPGLAASSYEQYF; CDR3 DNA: TGTGCCAGCAGCCAATCACCGGGACTAGCGGCCAGCTCCTACGAGCAGTACTTC
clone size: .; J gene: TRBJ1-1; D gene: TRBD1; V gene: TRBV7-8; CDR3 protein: CASSRGQGWNTEAFF; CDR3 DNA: TGTGCCAGCAGCCGAGGACAGGGCTGGAACACTGAAGCTTTCTTT
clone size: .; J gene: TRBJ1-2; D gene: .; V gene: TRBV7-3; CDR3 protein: CASSPQGGYGYTF; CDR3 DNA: TGTGCCAGCAGCCCCCAAGGCGGCTATGGCTACACCTTC
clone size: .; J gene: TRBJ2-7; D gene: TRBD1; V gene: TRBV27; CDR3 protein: CASSPRDRAAQYF; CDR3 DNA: TGTGCCAGCAGTCCGAGGGACAGGGCGGCGCAGTACTTC
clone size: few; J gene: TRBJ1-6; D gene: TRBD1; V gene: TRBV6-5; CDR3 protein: CASRRQGRDSPLHF; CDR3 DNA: TGTGCCAGCAGACGACAGGGGAGGGATTCACCCCTCCACTTT
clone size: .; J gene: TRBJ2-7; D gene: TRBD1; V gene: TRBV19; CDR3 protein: CASSVHRGPYEQYF; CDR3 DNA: TGTGCCAGTAGTGTTCACAGGGGGCCCTACGAGCAGTACTTC
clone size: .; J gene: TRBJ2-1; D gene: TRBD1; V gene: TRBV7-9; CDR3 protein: CASSYGTGGGGWNEQFF; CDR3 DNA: TGTGCCAGCAGCTATGGGACAGGGGGCGGGGGTTGGAATGAGCAGTTCTTC
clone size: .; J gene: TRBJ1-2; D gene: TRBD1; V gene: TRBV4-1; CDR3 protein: CASSQAGQGAVGYTF; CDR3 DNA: TGCGCCAGCAGCCAAGCGGGGCAGGGGGCCGTGGGCTACACCTTC
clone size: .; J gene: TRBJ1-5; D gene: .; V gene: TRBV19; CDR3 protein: CASSIVGAAGQPQHF; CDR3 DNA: TGTGCCAGTAGTATCGTTGGAGCGGCGGGGCAGCCCCAGCATTTT
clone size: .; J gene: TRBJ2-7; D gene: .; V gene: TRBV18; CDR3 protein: CASSSKAGTYEQYF; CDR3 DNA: TGTGCCAGCTCGAGTAAGGCAGGTACCTACGAGCAGTACTTC
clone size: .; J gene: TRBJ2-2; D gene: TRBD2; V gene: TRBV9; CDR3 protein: CASSAGTSGYLGTGELFF; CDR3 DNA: TGTGCCAGCAGCGCCGGGACTAGCGGGTATTTGGGGACCGGGGAGCTGTTTTTT
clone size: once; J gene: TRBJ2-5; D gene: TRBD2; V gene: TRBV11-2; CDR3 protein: CASSLSHGRETQYF; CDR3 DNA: TGTGCCAGCAGCTTATCCCACGGGAGGGAGACCCAGTACTTC
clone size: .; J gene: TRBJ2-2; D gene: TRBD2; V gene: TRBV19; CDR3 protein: CASKERGGAGELFF; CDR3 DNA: TGTGCCAGTAAGGAGCGGGGAGGAGCCGGGGAGCTGTTTTTT
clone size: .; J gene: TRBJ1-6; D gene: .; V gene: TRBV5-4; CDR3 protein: CASSATGSYNSPLHF; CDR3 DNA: TGTGCCAGCAGCGCGACGGGGTCCTATAATTCACCCCTCCACTTT
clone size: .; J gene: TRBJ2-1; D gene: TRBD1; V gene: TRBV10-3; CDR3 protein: CAISETGQGELYNEQFF; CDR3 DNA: TGTGCCATCAGTGAAACGGGACAGGGGGAATTGTACAATGAGCAGTTCTTC
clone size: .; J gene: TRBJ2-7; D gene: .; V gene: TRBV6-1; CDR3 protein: CASSEGGFSYEQYF; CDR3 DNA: TGTGCCAGCAGTGAAGGAGGATTCTCCTACGAGCAGTACTTC
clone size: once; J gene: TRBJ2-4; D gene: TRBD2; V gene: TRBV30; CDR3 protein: CAWRGRGKNIQYF; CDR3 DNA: TGTGCCTGGCGGGGGAGGGGCAAAAACATTCAGTACTTC
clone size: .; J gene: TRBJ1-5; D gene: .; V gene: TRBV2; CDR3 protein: CASSEEGMANQPQHF; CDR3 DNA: TGTGCCAGCAGTGAAGAGGGGATGGCGAATCAGCCCCAGCATTTT
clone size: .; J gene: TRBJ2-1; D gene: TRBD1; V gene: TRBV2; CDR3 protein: CASSISPGQGLFF; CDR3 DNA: TGTGCCAGCAGTATCTCCCCGGGACAGGGGTTGTTCTTC
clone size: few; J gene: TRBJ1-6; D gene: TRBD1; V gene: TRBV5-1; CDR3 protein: CASSTGTGGEPLHF; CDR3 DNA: TGCGCCAGCAGCACCGGGACAGGGGGCGAACCCCTCCACTTT
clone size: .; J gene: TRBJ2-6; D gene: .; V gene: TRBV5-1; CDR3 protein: CASSSGVTGANVLTF; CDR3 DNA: TGCGCCAGCAGCTCGGGGGTAACTGGGGCCAACGTCCTGACTTTC
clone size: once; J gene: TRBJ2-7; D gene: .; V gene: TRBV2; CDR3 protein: CASSETNSDIRHEQYF; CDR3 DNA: TGTGCCAGCAGTGAGACAAATTCGGACATCCGCCACGAGCAGTACTTC
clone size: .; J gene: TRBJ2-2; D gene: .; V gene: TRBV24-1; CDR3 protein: CATSDPAGTLTGELFF; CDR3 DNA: TGTGCCACCAGTGATCCTGCAGGGACACTCACCGGGGAGCTGTTTTTT
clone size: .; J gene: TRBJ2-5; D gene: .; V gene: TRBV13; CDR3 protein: CASSLRGEETQYF; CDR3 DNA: TGTGCCAGCAGCTTACGCGGGGAAGAGACCCAGTACTTC
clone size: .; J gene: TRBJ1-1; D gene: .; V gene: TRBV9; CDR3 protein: CASSPQWNTEAFF; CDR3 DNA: TGTGCCAGCAGCCCTCAGTGGAACACTGAAGCTTTCTTT
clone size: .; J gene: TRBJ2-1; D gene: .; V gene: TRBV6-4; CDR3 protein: CASSDSGEANEQFF; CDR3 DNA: TGTGCCAGCAGTGACTCGGGAGAGGCCAATGAGCAGTTCTTC
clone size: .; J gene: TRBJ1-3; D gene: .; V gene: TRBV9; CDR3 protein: CASSVEAGRGGNTIYF; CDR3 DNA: TGTGCCAGCAGCGTAGAGGCAGGGCGAGGTGGAAACACCATATATTTT
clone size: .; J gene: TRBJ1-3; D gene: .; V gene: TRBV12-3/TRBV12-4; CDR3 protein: CATDSGGNTIYF; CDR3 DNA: TGTGCCACCGATTCCGGTGGAAACACCATATATTTT
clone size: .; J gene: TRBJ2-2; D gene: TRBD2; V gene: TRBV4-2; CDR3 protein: CASSQQPSGLAANTGELFF; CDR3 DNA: TGTGCCAGCAGCCAACAACCTTCCGGACTAGCTGCGAACACCGGGGAGCTGTTTTTT